This TCR beta chain originates from a study of shared clonotypes between healthy human individuals. As defined, naive CD8 cells were CD45RO-negative and positively selected for CCR7, with terminally differentiated effector memory CD45RA+ cells excluded. Profiling relied on immunoSEQ multiplex PCR, and the TCRdb table lists in-frame clones only, not all of them. The repertoire holds hundreds of thousands of clones, with approximately 96% as singletons. Per germline, CDR1 SGHAT and CDR2 FQNNGV. V was trimmed by 5 bases and J by 10 bases, leaving 11 bases between them. This CDR3 comprises 11 residues. Whole-study findings and limits: When naive CD4 clonotypes were compared across a few donors, 4% to 6.5% were shared.

This clone was recorded only once. Antigen specificity is unknown. Specimen: naive CD8+ T cells sorted from blood. This clonotype was sampled from a woman under 40 in good health. The chain combines TRBV11-2 with TRBJ1-2; D is unresolved. In DNA form, the CDR3 reads TGTGCCAGCAGCCTCGGACGGACCTACACCTTC. Its translation: CASSLGRTYTF.